These 10 T cell receptor beta chains originate from one sample sequenced in a study of shared clonotypes between healthy human individuals. Assay used: immunoSEQ multiplex PCR; TCRdb lists only in-frame clones, some missing. The data show a few million clones, around 92% seen once. Sequencing was carried out using naive CD4+ T cells from PBMCs. Indicated subset: CD45RA+ positively selected. These receptors all stem from a man between 18 and 35 years old in good health. Some clones in this sample may be carry-over from other donors' samples.

V usage is TRBV28 and J usage is TRBJ1-4; 8 positions agree with TRBD1. Germline CDR1 reads MDHEN; CDR2 reads SYDVKM. CDR3 length: 17 residues. The J segment lost 1 base and the V segment lost 6 bases, leaving 10 bases of the junction unmatched. The CDR3 nucleotides read TGTGCCAGCAGCTACGGACAGGGAGTAGGAACTAATGAAAAACTGTTTTTT. Translated: CASSYGQGVGTNEKLFF.

The J gene is TRBJ1-3, the V gene TRBV6-5; possible D gene TRBD1, 5 bases. This CDR3 has 15 amino acids. Per germline, CDR1 MNHEY and CDR2 SVGAGI. The V end was cut by 6 bases, the J end by 0 bases, with 12 bases between. The chain's CDR3 is CASSRGISSGNTIYF. In DNA form, the CDR3 reads TGTGCCAGCAGCCGGGGGATCTCCTCTGGAAACACCATATATTTT.

V usage is TRBV11-2 and J usage is TRBJ2-5; the match to TRBD2 covers 10 bases. The junction had 10 bases not matched to a gene; V was cut back by 4 bases and J by 5 bases. In germline, CDR1 is SGHAT, CDR2 FQNNGV. This CDR3 spans 16 amino acids. CDR3 bases: TGTGCCAGCAGCTCAACGGCTAGCGGGAGCTCGGAGACCCAGTACTTC. Its translation: CASSSTASGSSETQYF.

The chain is built from TRBV19 and TRBJ1-4; TRBD1 matches 8 bases. The CDR3 spans 15 residues. The J segment lost 0 bases and the V segment lost 8 bases, leaving 5 bases of the junction unmatched. Germline loops: CDR1 LNHDA, CDR2 SQIVND (reference sequence). The CDR3 nucleotides read TGTGCCAGTGCCAGGGGACAGGCAACTAATGAAAAACTGTTTTTT. Amino acids: CASARGQATNEKLFF.

V usage is TRBV7-9 and J usage is TRBJ2-7, with D hard to call. The germline gives CDR1 SEHNR, CDR2 FQNEAQ (reference sequence). The CDR3 is made up of 14 amino acids. V lost 5 bases and J 0 bases, leaving 11 bases between the germline ends. The CDR3 loop reads CASSGVTSSYEQYF. CDR3 in DNA: TGTGCCAGCAGCGGTGTCACGAGCTCCTACGAGCAGTACTTC.

J is TRBJ2-7 and V is TRBV18; perhaps TRBD2 as D (6 bases). Germline V gives CDR1 KGHSH, CDR2 LQKENI. The CDR3 is 11 residues long. Trimming shortened V by 4 bases and J by 6 bases, and 7 bases separated the two germline ends. This CDR3 reads CASSLGLEQYF. The CDR3 DNA reads as TGTGCCAGCTCACTGGGACTCGAGCAGTACTTC.

The sample holds one count of this clone. The chain recombines TRBV4-2 with TRBJ1-2; D is perhaps TRBD1 (5 bases). The CDR3 is made up of 15 amino acids. The germline V gene encodes CDR1 LGHNA and CDR2 YNFKEQ. Between the trimmed V and J ends, which lost 1 base and 2 bases, there was a span of 11 bases. Here the CDR3 DNA reads TGTGCCAGCAGCCAAGTTACTGGGGGAAACTATGGCTACACCTTC. This translates into CASSQVTGGNYGYTF.

The chain recombines TRBV19 with TRBJ2-7, with 9 bases identical to TRBD1. CDR1 is LNHDA, CDR2 SQIVND, per germline (reference sequence). The CDR3 spans 18 residues. J lost 3 bases, V lost 7 bases, and 19 bases had no gene match. The CDR3 spells CASTNRRGPGQGRYEQYF. In DNA form, the CDR3 reads TGTGCCAGTACCAACCGGAGGGGGCCGGGACAGGGTCGCTACGAGCAGTACTTC.

The chain couples TRBV7-9 to TRBJ1-1; D may be TRBD1 (5 bases). The CDR3 runs to 13 residues. Germline CDR1 is SEHNR and CDR2 is FQNEAQ (reference sequence). V shed 1 base and J shed 5 bases, with 8 bases lying between them. CDR3 in DNA: TGTGCCAGCAGCTTAGACAGGAGGACTGAAGCTTTCTTT. Encoded protein: CASSLDRRTEAFF. Looking up the rest from reference TRBV7-9 and TRBJ1-1 gives the full variable domain: DTGVSQNPRHKITKRGQNVTFRCDPISEHNRLYWYRQTLGQGPEFLTYFQNEAQLEKSRLLSDRFSAERPKGSFSTLEIQRTEQGDSAMYLCASSLDRRTEAFFGQGTRLTVV.

Only one count was recorded for this clone. The junction departs from germline at one end; a sequencing error may be responsible. The chain combines TRBV6-6 with TRBJ1-4, with D maybe TRBD1 (5 bases). Germline-derived CDR1 and CDR2 are MNHNY and SVGAGI (reference sequence). The CDR3 covers 15 residues. CDR3 region: CASSYSDKGFEKLFF. CDR3 bases: TGTGCCAGCAGCTACTCGGACAAGGGGTTCGAAAAACTGTTTTTT.